This TCR beta chain was sequenced during a study of T cell responses to AZD1222 COVID-19 vaccine. Clones were sequenced by immunoSEQ multiplex PCR, and TCRdb holds only the in-frame ones, with some missing. The sample gives some 130,000 clones, roughly 92% of which show up once; roughly 1% is in the top ten. Regarding the study as a whole: Females made up more of the donors, who were largely white British, and clonal diversity may have come out too low. Repertoires were obtained solely post-peak T cell response. Regions 160-218 and 743-854 dominated among vaccine-associated CD4 TCRs spanning spike.

Pooled samples include second doses given at about 4 or 12 weeks. For this clone: Its antigen is currently unknown.

Germline loops: CDR1 SGHDT, CDR2 YYEEEE. This CDR3 comprises 13 residues. V shed 0 bases and J shed 7 bases, with 10 bases lying between them. The sample here was peripheral blood, taken 28 days after the second AZD1222 dose. The J gene is TRBJ1-1, the V gene TRBV5-6; D unresolved. This TCR was sampled from an adult who received the AZD1222 COVID-19 vaccine. In nucleotides, the CDR3 is TGTGCCAGCAGCTTGGGAGGGATAAATGAAGCTTTCTTT. This codes for CASSLGGINEAFF.